The 27 T cell receptor beta chains below were found in one sample sequenced in a study of shared clonotypes between healthy human individuals (dated by TCRdb to about 2020). The library came from the immunoSEQ multiplex PCR assay. TCRdb obtained this table from immuneACCESS and retained in-frame rearrangements with V and J assigned. These tables miss some clones; where compared with another copy, unresolved V genes account for less than half of the shortfall, and the remainder is unexplained. The sample records about 750,000 clones, 80% to 95% of which are singletons. In total, the top ten clones hold around 24% of the sample. For the CD8 naive samples, CD45RO-negative cells were positively selected for CCR7, yielding a CD45RA+CCR7+ population from which TemRA cells were excluded. Input material: naive CD8+ T cells sorted from blood. Taken with the paper, the label for cell subset or site translates to: CD45RA+CCR7+. These receptors were collected from a man between 25 and 39 years old in good health.

V and J are TRBV7-9 and TRBJ2-7; D remains unclear. There are 11 residues in the CDR3. Germline V lookup: CDR1 SEHNR, CDR2 FQNEAQ (reference sequence). The germline V and J ends were trimmed by 5 bases and 3 bases, with 5 bases remaining between them. The CDR3 protein is CASSIDYEQYF. The CDR3 DNA follows: TGTGCCAGCAGCATAGACTACGAGCAGTACTTC.

CDR3: CASSLRGDVPETQYF. Written as DNA, the CDR3 is TGTGCCAGCAGTTTGCGGGGCGACGTTCCAGAGACCCAGTACTTC. The rearrangement joins TRBV28 to TRBJ2-5, with D possibly matching TRBD2 (6 bases). Germline values: CDR1 MDHEN, CDR2 SYDVKM. V was shortened by 3 bases and J by 4 bases, with 15 bases between the two germline ends. This CDR3 comprises 15 residues.

The rearrangement joins TRBV2 to TRBJ1-2; TRBD1 matches at 8 bases. The germline gives CDR1 SNHLY, CDR2 FYNNEI. J was trimmed by 5 bases and V by 3 bases; bases with no gene match: 11. This CDR3 spans 16 amino acids. CDR3 nucleotides: TGTGCCAGCAGTGATGGGGCAGGGGGCCCCTATTATGGCTACACCTTC. Its translation is CASSDGAGGPYYGYTF.

V usage is TRBV30 and J usage is TRBJ2-7; the match to TRBD2 covers 7 bases. Germline-derived CDR1 and CDR2 are GTSNPN and SVGIG (reference sequence). V shed 0 bases, J shed 4 bases, and the junction held 12 bases outside the gene matches. CDR3 size: 16 residues. The chain's CDR3 is CAWSVGLGLNTYEQYF. CDR3 coding DNA: TGTGCCTGGAGTGTTGGTTTGGGACTAAACACTTACGAGCAGTACTTC.

The chain employs TRBV6-5 and TRBJ2-5, with 9 bases that match TRBD1. V was pared by 3 bases and J by 5 bases, with 4 bases of the junction left unmatched. CDR1 and CDR2 from the germline V gene are MNHEY and SVGAGI. The CDR3 contains 14 residues. The CDR3 DNA is TGTGCCAGCAGTTATCTACAGGGGGCGGAGACCCAGTACTTC. Amino acid sequence: CASSYLQGAETQYF.

The gene calls are TRBV11-2 and TRBJ2-1, with 7 bases matching TRBD1. CDR3 size: 19 residues. V shed 3 bases and J 1 base; nucleotides not matched to a gene: 15. The germline V gene has CDR1 SGHAT and CDR2 FQNNGV. This CDR3 is CASSLDHWGNRGSYNEQFF. DNA of the CDR3: TGTGCCAGCAGCTTGGATCACTGGGGAAACAGGGGATCCTACAATGAGCAGTTCTTC.

V and J are TRBV7-9 and TRBJ2-3; 8 bases are a match to TRBD1. The J segment lost 14 bases and the V segment lost 5 bases, leaving 15 bases of the junction unmatched. The CDR3 consists of 14 residues. Germline V CDR1 and CDR2: SEHNR, FQNEAQ (reference sequence). The CDR3 DNA follows: TGTGCCAGCAGCCCGAAGACGGACAGGGAACGTCGGTATTTT. Encoded protein: CASSPKTDRERRYF.

This chain links TRBV27 with TRBJ1-5; 10 positions match TRBD1. V shed 5 bases and J 2 bases; nucleotides not matched to a gene: 12. The length of the CDR3 is 18 residues. Germline V CDR1 and CDR2: MNHEY, SMNVEV (reference sequence). The CDR3 protein is CASSRHRTGGLGNQPQHF. The CDR3 DNA reads as TGTGCCAGCAGTCGACACCGGACAGGGGGTTTAGGCAATCAGCCCCAGCATTTT.

The chain joins TRBV5-6 to TRBJ2-5, with D perhaps matching TRBD2 (5 bases). Looked up from germline, CDR1 is SGHDT and CDR2 is YYEEEE. The V gene lost 0 bases and the J gene lost 0 bases, with 18 bases spanning the gap. The CDR3 covers 18 residues. The chain's CDR3 is CASSLESSRLPNQETQYF. For the CDR3, the DNA is TGTGCCAGCAGCTTGGAGTCTAGCCGACTACCCAACCAAGAGACCCAGTACTTC.

DNA for the CDR3: TGTGCCAGCAGTGAAGTGGATTACGAGCAGTACTTC. Translation gives CASSEVDYEQYF. This rearrangement joins TRBV2 to TRBJ2-7; D remains unclear. The CDR3 is 12 amino acids. Deletions cut 1 base from V and 4 bases from J, with 5 bases between. Germline V gene sequence: CDR1 SNHLY, CDR2 FYNNEI.

This chain uses TRBV29-1 with TRBJ2-7; no clear D. Germline CDR1 SQVTM, CDR2 ANQGSEA. V dropped 6 bases and J dropped 0 bases, with 18 bases sitting between them. CDR3 length equals 15 residues. The CDR3 DNA reads as TGCAGCGTGGGCTCTCCGGGTTTTTCCTCCTACGAGCAGTACTTC. Translation gives CSVGSPGFSSYEQYF.

The chain has TRBV19 and TRBJ2-1; a weak D match, TRBD2 (6 bases). Deletions cut 7 bases from V and 8 bases from J, with 15 bases between. The CDR3 length is 13 residues. Germline CDR1 reads LNHDA; CDR2 reads SQIVND (reference sequence). CDR3 sequence reads: CASTETRLDEQFF. The DNA for the CDR3 is TGTGCCAGTACCGAGACTAGGTTGGATGAGCAGTTCTTC. The full variable domain, completed using reference TRBV19 and TRBJ2-1, is DGGITQSPKYLFRKEGQNVTLSCEQNLNHDAMYWYRQDPGQGLRLIYYSQIVNDFQKGDIAEGYSVSREKKESFPLTVTSAQKNPTAFYLCASTETRLDEQFFGPGTRLTVL.

The chain uses TRBV6-1 and TRBJ2-7; 9 positions match TRBD2. The CDR3 runs 14 residues. V shed 7 bases and J 6 bases; nucleotides not matched to a gene: 10. CDR1 is MNHNS and CDR2 is SASEGT in the germline V gene. In nucleotides, the CDR3 is TGTGCCAGCACTCACGGACTAGCGATAAGCGAGCAGTACTTC. As protein: CASTHGLAISEQYF.

This sequence joins TRBV27 and TRBJ1-5; D is ambiguous. V lost 10 bases, J lost 4 bases, and 11 bases lay in between. Germline loops: CDR1 MNHEY, CDR2 SMNVEV (reference sequence). The CDR3 loop spans 12 amino acids. The CDR3 sequence: CATQTGNQPQHF. The CDR3 region has the DNA TGTGCCACCCAGACGGGGAATCAGCCCCAGCATTTT.

This clone appeared a single time. This chain uses TRBV4-3 with TRBJ1-2; D is perhaps TRBD1 (5 bases). This CDR3 has 15 amino acids. Trimming shortened V by 4 bases and J by 2 bases, and 14 bases separated the two germline ends. Germline CDR1 is LGHNA and CDR2 is YSLEER. CDR3 sequence reads: CASSRVTTENYGYTF. The CDR3 region has the DNA TGCGCCAGCAGCCGAGTCACGACAGAAAACTATGGCTACACCTTC.

The chain links TRBV11-3 to TRBJ2-1; 10 bases map to TRBD1. Germline V gives CDR1 SGHNT, CDR2 YENEEA. The CDR3 has 14 residues. With V trimmed by 4 bases and J by 7 bases, 4 bases remained unmatched. This CDR3 reads CASSSGQGWNEQFF. The CDR3 DNA reads as TGTGCCAGCAGCTCGGGACAGGGGTGGAATGAGCAGTTCTTC.

The chain has TRBV27 and TRBJ2-3; TRBD2 matches at 8 bases. CDR1 and CDR2 (germline): MNHEY, SMNVEV (reference sequence). The CDR3 covers 15 residues. The V and J ends lost 4 bases and 6 bases, in that order; junction bases with no gene match: 9. As DNA, the CDR3 is TGTGCCAGCAGTTCCGGACTAGCCAGGCTGGATACGCAGTATTTT. This codes for CASSSGLARLDTQYF.

Here the CDR3 DNA reads TGTGCCAGCAGTGATCCAGCACAAGGGATTGCCGGAGAGACCCAGTACTTC. It encodes CASSDPAQGIAGETQYF. The rearrangement links TRBV6-1 to TRBJ2-5, with D uncertain. V was clipped by 3 bases and J by 4 bases, with 21 bases between them. CDR1 and CDR2 (germline): MNHNS, SASEGT. This CDR3 is built from 17 residues.

This clone has just one count. The chain uses TRBV28 and TRBJ1-4, with 7 bases fitting TRBD1. Trimming cost V 7 bases and J 10 bases; bases outside gene matches: 21. The germline CDR1 and CDR2 sequences are MDHEN and SYDVKM. This CDR3 comprises 17 residues. CDR3 in amino acids: CASIGPFGQVVRGKLFF. The CDR3 nucleotides read TGTGCCAGCATAGGGCCCTTCGGACAGGTCGTCCGAGGAAAACTGTTTTTT.

J is TRBJ2-7 and V is TRBV28, with TRBD1 matching over 8 bases. The germline CDR1 and CDR2 sequences are MDHEN and SYDVKM. There are 17 residues in the CDR3. Trimming took 2 bases from V and 3 from J; bases not matched to a gene: 12. CDR3 bases: TGTGCCAGCAGTTTAGAAATCCGGGACAGGATTAACTACGAGCAGTACTTC. Translated: CASSLEIRDRINYEQYF.

The V and J genes are TRBV4-3 and TRBJ2-7; unclear D gene. The CDR3 covers 13 residues. Germline-derived CDR1 and CDR2 are LGHNA and YSLEER. V was shortened by 4 bases and J by 7 bases, with 14 bases between the two germline ends. The CDR3 nucleotides read TGCGCCAGCAGCCCGTCTATAGCTTCAGAGCAGTACTTC. This gives the protein CASSPSIASEQYF.

The rearrangement uses TRBV28 and TRBJ2-5; 11 bases are a match to TRBD2. Germline loops: CDR1 MDHEN, CDR2 SYDVKM. The CDR3 is 19 residues long. The V and J ends lost 3 bases and 3 bases, in that order; junction bases with no gene match: 15. The CDR3, as DNA: TGTGCCAGCAGTTTTGAGGGCAGGGATTCACTAGCGGGAGAAGAGACCCAGTACTTC. This sequence encodes CASSFEGRDSLAGEETQYF.

As DNA, the CDR3 is TGTGCCAGTAGCCGAGAGGGGGCTAAAGAGACCCAGTACTTC. Its translation is CASSREGAKETQYF. The chain links TRBV19 to TRBJ2-5; 7 bases are shared with TRBD1. Germline assignment: CDR1 LNHDA and CDR2 SQIVND (reference sequence). This CDR3 is 14 amino acids long. Losses at the gene ends were 6 bases for V and 3 bases for J; bases not matched to a gene: 7. The variable domain in full, with the rest retrieved from reference TRBV19 and TRBJ2-5, is DGGITQSPKYLFRKEGQNVTLSCEQNLNHDAMYWYRQDPGQGLRLIYYSQIVNDFQKGDIAEGYSVSREKKESFPLTVTSAQKNPTAFYLCASSREGAKETQYFGPGTRLLVL.

The chain couples TRBV7-9 to TRBJ2-2; D uncertain. The CDR3 is made up of 13 amino acids. The V end lost 2 bases, the J end lost 7 bases, and 8 bases lay between the germline ends. CDR1 and CDR2 from the germline V gene are SEHNR and FQNEAQ (reference sequence). CDR3 sequence reads: CASSLSGGGELFF. The CDR3 bases are TGTGCCAGCAGCTTATCCGGTGGCGGGGAGCTGTTTTTT.

The gene calls are TRBV6-5 and TRBJ2-7, with TRBD1 identical over 7 bases. The CDR3 length is 14 residues. V was pared by 1 base and J by 2 bases, with 2 bases of the junction left unmatched. CDR1 MNHEY and CDR2 SVGAGI come from the germline V gene. CDR3 sequence reads: CASSYLGQTYEQYF. CDR3 coding DNA: TGTGCCAGCAGTTACTTGGGACAGACCTACGAGCAGTACTTC.

The chain carries TRBV25-1 and TRBJ2-7, with 11 bases matching TRBD1. This CDR3 is built from 15 residues. V shed 4 bases and J 2 bases; nucleotides not matched to a gene: 4. Germline V gene lookup returns CDR1 MGHDK and CDR2 SYGVNS. CDR3 residues: CASSAGTGGTYEQYF. The CDR3 DNA reads as TGTGCCAGCAGTGCAGGGACAGGGGGAACCTACGAGCAGTACTTC.

The chain recombines TRBV7-6 with TRBJ1-3, with D perhaps matching TRBD1 (6 bases). V lost 5 bases and J 1 base, leaving 15 bases between the germline ends. Germline V gene lookup returns CDR1 SGHVS and CDR2 FNYEAQ. The CDR3 sequence is 16 residues long. The CDR3 here is CASSMTPQGSGNTIYF. The CDR3 coding sequence is TGTGCCAGCAGCATGACTCCTCAGGGGTCTGGAAACACCATATATTTT. Using reference TRBV7-6 and TRBJ1-3 for the parts outside the CDR3, the full variable domain is GAGVSQSPRYKVTKRGQDVALRCDPISGHVSLYWYRQALGQGPEFLTYFNYEAQQDKSGLPNDRFSAERPEGSISTLTIQRTEQRDSAMYRCASSMTPQGSGNTIYFGEGSWLTVV.